The source of this T cell receptor beta chain is a study of multiple sclerosis patients with progressive multifocal leukoencephalopathy. Whole-study findings and limits: Preferential TRBV-TRBJ pairings or common gene usage were not detected at PML.

The germline gives CDR1 SGHRS, CDR2 YFSETQ. The CDR3 sequence is 13 residues long. V lost 3 bases, J lost 1 base, and 7 bases lay in between. Every PCR reaction included synthetic inline CDR3 controls for all V-J pairings. Data came from immunoSEQ multiplex PCR; TCRdb stores just in-frame clones and leaves some out. The top ten clones hold roughly 2% of a sample with tens of thousands of clones, 90% to 95% of them seen once. Specified time point: before natalizumab initiation. T0 refers to blood drawn before natalizumab was first infused. In regard to this clone: The antigen is unknown.

The sample taken for sequencing was PBMCs. The TCR comes from a young man with multiple sclerosis. The chain uses TRBV5-1 and TRBJ1-1; the D is unclear. The CDR3 DNA is TGCGCCAGCAGCTCCCGGGAGAACACTGAAGCTTTCTTT. This encodes CASSSRENTEAFF.